This paragraph covers one T cell receptor beta chain sequence. Its antigen is as yet unknown. The data are from a study of T cells after posttransplantation cyclophosphamide. The V gene's germline CDR1 is MNHEY and CDR2 SMNVEV (reference sequence). The CDR3 sequence is 11 residues long. V was cut by 5 bases and J by 10 bases, with 12 bases left in between. The repertoire was sequenced with immunoSEQ multiplex PCR; TCRdb's copy has only in-frame clones and lacks some. The sample lists 21,000 or so clones; approximately 98% were seen once. The study's findings and limits: Donor-recipient repertoire similarity was low at 1-2 months, rising over year one. Recipient CMV seropositivity and CMV reactivation strongly tracked TRB clonality.

This TCR was recovered from a man aged 35-49 years in good health, CMV-negative, and a related stem cell transplant donor. The chain uses TRBV27 and TRBJ2-7; weak D call: TRBD2 (5 bases). Sequenced material: naive CD8+ T cells sorted from PBMCs. The CDR3 spells CASSNHRGQYF. CDR3 bases: TGTGCCAGCAGTAACCACCGGGGACAGTACTTC.